This entry describes one T cell receptor (beta chain). Its antigen is as yet unknown. The sample belongs to a study of cytomegalovirus exposure and HLA in healthy donors. The study, taken as a whole, reports: Productive rates of about 87% or about 30% were seen for most TCR beta V segments in an earlier analysis. The analysis excluded some indistinguishable V segments, including TRBV6-2 and TRBV6-3. Rarity held for most TCR sequences, but there were some public TCRs that occurred in many donors. Evidence from a later analysis indicated that most CMV-associated TCR beta chains looked HLA-restricted.

PCR involved 60 Vbeta and 13 Jbeta primers. TCRdb keeps only in-frame clones here, not all; method: immunoSEQ multiplex PCR. The sample consists of approximately 170,000 clones, 81% of them appearing once. The trim removed 5 bases at V and 5 bases at J, leaving 2 bases unmatched. The CDR3 extends over 13 amino acids. The germline gives CDR1 MRHNA, CDR2 SNTAGT. The chain employs TRBV6-4 and TRBJ2-5; TRBD2 agrees at 10 bases. This receptor was obtained from a man over 45 in good health and CMV-seropositive. Sequencing was done on a sample of PBMCs. CDR3 region: CASSPSGSETQYF. The CDR3 region has the DNA TGTGCCAGCAGTCCTAGCGGGAGTGAGACCCAGTACTTC.